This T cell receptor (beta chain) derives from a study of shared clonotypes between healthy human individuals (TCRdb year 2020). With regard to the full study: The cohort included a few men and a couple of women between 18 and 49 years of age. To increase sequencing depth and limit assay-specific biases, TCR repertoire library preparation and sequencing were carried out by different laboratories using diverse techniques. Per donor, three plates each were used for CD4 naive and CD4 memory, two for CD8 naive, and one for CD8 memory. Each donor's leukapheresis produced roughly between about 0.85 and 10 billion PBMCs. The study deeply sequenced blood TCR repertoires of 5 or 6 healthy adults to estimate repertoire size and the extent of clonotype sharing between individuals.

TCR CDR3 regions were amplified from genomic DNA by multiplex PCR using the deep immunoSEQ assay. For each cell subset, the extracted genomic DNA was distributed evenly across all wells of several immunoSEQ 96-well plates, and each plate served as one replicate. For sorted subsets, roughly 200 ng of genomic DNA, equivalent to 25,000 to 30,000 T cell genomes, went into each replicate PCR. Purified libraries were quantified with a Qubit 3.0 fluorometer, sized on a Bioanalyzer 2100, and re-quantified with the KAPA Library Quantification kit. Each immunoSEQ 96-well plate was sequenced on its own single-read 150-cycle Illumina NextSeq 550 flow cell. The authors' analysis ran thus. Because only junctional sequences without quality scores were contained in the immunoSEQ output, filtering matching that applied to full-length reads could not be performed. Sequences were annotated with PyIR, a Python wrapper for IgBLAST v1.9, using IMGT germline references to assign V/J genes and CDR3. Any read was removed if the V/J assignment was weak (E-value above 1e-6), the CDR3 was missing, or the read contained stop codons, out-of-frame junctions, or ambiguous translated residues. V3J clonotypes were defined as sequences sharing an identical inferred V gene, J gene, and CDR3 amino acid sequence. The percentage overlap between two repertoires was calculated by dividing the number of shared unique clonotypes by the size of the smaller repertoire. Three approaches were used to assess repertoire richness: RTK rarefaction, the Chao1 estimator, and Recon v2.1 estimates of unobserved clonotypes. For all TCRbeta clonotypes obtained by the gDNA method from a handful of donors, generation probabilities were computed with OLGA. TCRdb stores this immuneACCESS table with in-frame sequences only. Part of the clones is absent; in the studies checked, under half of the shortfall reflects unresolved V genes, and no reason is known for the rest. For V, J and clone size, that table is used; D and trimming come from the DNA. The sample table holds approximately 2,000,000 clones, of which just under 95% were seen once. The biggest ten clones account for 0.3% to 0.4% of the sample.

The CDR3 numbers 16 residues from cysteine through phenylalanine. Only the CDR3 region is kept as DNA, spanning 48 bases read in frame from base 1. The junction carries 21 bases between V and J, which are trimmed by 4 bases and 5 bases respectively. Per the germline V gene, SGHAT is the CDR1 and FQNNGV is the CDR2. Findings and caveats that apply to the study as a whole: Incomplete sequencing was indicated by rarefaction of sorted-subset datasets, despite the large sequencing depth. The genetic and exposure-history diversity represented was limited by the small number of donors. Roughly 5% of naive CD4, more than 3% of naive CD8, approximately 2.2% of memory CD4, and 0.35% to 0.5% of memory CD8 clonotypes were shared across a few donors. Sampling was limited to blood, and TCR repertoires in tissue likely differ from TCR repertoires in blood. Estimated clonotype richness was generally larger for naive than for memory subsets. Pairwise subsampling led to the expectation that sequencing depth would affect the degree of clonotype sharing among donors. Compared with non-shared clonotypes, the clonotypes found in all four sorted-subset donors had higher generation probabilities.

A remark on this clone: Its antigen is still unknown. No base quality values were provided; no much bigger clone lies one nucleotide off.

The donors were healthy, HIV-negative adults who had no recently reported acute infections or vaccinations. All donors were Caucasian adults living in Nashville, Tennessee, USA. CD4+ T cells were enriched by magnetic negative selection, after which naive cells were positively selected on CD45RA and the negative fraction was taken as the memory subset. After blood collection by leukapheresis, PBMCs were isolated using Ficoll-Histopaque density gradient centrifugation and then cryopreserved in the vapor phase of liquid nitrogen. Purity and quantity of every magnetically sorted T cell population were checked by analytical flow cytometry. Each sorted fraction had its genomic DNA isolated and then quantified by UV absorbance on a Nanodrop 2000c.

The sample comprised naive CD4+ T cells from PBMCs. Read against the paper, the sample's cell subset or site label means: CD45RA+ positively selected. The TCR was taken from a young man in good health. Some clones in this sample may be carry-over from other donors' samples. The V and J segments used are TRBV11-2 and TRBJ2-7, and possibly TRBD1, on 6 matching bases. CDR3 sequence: CASSSLTLQGTDEQYF. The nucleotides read TGTGCCAGCAGCTCACTAACCCTACAGGGTACCGACGAGCAGTACTTC. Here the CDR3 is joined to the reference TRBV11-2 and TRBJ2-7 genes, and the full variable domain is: EAGVAQSPRYKIIEKRQSVAFWCNPISGHATLYWYQQILGQGPKLLIQFQNNGVVDDSQLPKDRFSAERLKGVDSTLKIQPAKLEDSAVYLCASSSLTLQGTDEQYFGPGTRLTVT.